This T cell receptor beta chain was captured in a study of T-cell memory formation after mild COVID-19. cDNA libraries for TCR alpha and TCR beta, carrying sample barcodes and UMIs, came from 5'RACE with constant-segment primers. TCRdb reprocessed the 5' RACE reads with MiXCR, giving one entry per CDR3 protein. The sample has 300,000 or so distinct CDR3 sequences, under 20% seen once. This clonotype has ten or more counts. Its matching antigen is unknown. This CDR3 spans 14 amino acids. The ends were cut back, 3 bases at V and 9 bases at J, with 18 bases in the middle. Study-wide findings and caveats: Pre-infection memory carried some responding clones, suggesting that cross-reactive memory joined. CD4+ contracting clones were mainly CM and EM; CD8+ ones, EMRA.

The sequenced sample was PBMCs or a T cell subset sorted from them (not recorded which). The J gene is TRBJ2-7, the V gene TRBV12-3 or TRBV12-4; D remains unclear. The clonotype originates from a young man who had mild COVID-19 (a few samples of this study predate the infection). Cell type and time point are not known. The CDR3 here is CASSFGRPSRRQYF. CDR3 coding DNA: TGTGCCAGCAGTTTCGGCAGGCCTTCTCGTAGGCAGTACTTC.